This T cell receptor beta chain was recorded in a study of blood T cell repertoires in COVID-19. Study context: Samples came from the United States, Italy and Spain, spanning acute and convalescent COVID-19.

The germline V gene encodes CDR1 KGHSH and CDR2 LQKENI. V shed 5 bases and J shed 1 base, with 14 bases lying between them. This CDR3 has 15 residues. The assay was immunoSEQ multiplex PCR, and TCRdb's table has in-frame clones only and misses some. This sample has roughly 260,000 clones, with 70% to 90% found just once. J is TRBJ1-1 and V is TRBV18; tentatively, D is TRBD1 (6 bases). The sequence was obtained from a woman in her forties or fifties with acute or convalescent COVID-19. Sequencing was carried out using peripheral blood. CDR3 protein: CASSSEQGANTEAFF. Here the CDR3 DNA reads TGTGCCAGCTCATCGGAACAGGGCGCGAACACTGAAGCTTTCTTT.